What follows are 21 T cell receptor beta chains derived from one specimen sequenced in a study of blood T cells in healthy people across ages. A second 7 to 11 cycle PCR used barcoded and J-beta primers. MiXCR, run by TCRdb on the 5' RACE reads, gives a single entry per CDR3 protein. The sample holds around 1,000,000 distinct CDR3 sequences, 20% to 25% seen once. The same sample was also used in a study of T cells of mothers and their children.

Material for sequencing was blood. These receptor sequences come from a girl aged 2 to 9 in good health.

This clonotype has more than one count but fewer than ten. Here the CDR3 DNA reads TGTGCCAGCAGCTTAGGGGTCGGGACAGGGAATGAAAAACTGTTTTTT. Translation: CASSLGVGTGNEKLFF. The genes are TRBV11-2 and TRBJ1-4; TRBD1 matches 9 bases. From germline, CDR1 is SGHAT and CDR2 FQNNGV. The junction had 5 bases not matched to a gene; V was cut back by 1 base and J by 5 bases. The CDR3 loop spans 16 amino acids. Combining the CDR3 with reference TRBV11-2 and TRBJ1-4 gives the whole variable domain EAGVAQSPRYKIIEKRQSVAFWCNPISGHATLYWYQQILGQGPKLLIQFQNNGVVDDSQLPKDRFSAERLKGVDSTLKIQPAKLEDSAVYLCASSLGVGTGNEKLFFGSGTQLSVL.

This clonotype was counted between two and nine times. The V gene is TRBV12-3 or TRBV12-4, the J gene TRBJ2-5; D ambiguous. V was pared by 8 bases and J by 5 bases, with 9 bases between. The CDR3 length is 11 residues. The CDR3 protein is CASLSSETQYF. CDR3 in DNA: TGTGCCAGCCTATCCTCGGAGACCCAGTACTTC.

The chain has TRBV2 and TRBJ2-4, with D perhaps matching TRBD1 or TRBD2 (5 bases each). Germline V gene data show CDR1 as SNHLY and CDR2 as FYNNEI. CDR3 length: 12 amino acids. Trimming stripped 10 bases from V and 8 bases from J, with 15 bases between. The CDR3 bases are TGTGCCATCCGGGTCCTGGGGGACATTCAGTACTTC. Protein: CAIRVLGDIQYF.

This chain links TRBV7-8 with TRBJ2-7; a weak D match, TRBD1 (5 bases). Trimming left V 1 base short and J 6 bases short, with 16 bases between. Germline loops: CDR1 SGHVS, CDR2 FQNEAQ. CDR3 length equals 15 residues. The CDR3 DNA is TGTGCCAGCAGCTTAGTCCCACTCCAGGGATTCGAGCAGTACTTC. Translated: CASSLVPLQGFEQYF.

This clonotype has only a few counts. The chain is built from TRBV4-3 and TRBJ2-7; 7 nucleotides line up with TRBD1. Germline V lookup: CDR1 LGHNA, CDR2 YSLEER. The CDR3 runs to 14 residues. Unmatched junction bases numbered 5, after V lost 2 bases and J lost 4 bases. The CDR3 DNA sequence: TGCGCCAGCAGCCAACTACAGGGGAAGTACGAGCAGTACTTC. Translated: CASSQLQGKYEQYF.

The chain employs TRBV29-1 and TRBJ2-7; a weak D match, TRBD1 (5 bases). Trimming pared 1 base from V and 2 bases from J, leaving 18 bases between. CDR1 is SQVTM, CDR2 ANQGSEA, per germline. This CDR3 is 16 amino acids long. The CDR3 DNA reads TGCAGCGTTGAAGGGGTCAGGGCGGACCGGACCTACGAGCAGTACTTC. It translates to CSVEGVRADRTYEQYF.

The V and J genes are TRBV3-1 and TRBJ1-4; no definite D call. This CDR3 region has 14 residues. V dropped 2 bases and J dropped 4 bases, with 8 bases sitting between them. Germline V lookup: CDR1 LGHDT, CDR2 YNNKEL (reference sequence). This CDR3 reads CASSQRSLNEKLFF. Here the CDR3 DNA reads TGTGCCAGCAGCCAAAGGAGCCTTAATGAAAAACTGTTTTTT.

There are a few counts of this clonotype. The V gene is TRBV6-1, the J gene TRBJ1-5; D gene uncertain. With 5 bases removed from V and 5 bases from J, the gap between germline ends came to 10 bases. CDR3 size: 13 residues. CDR1 is MNHNS, CDR2 SASEGT, per germline. CDR3 sequence: CASSLSIDQPQHF. CDR3 nucleotides: TGTGCCAGCAGTCTTTCCATCGATCAGCCCCAGCATTTT.

The V gene is TRBV29-1, the J gene TRBJ2-1; D is tentatively TRBD1 or TRBD2 (5 bases each). The CDR3 is 12 amino acids. The germline gives CDR1 SQVTM, CDR2 ANQGSEA. With 3 bases removed from V and 6 bases from J, the gap between germline ends came to 9 bases. Written as DNA, the CDR3 is TGCAGCGTTGACAGGGACGGCAATGAGCAGTTCTTC. It encodes CSVDRDGNEQFF.

This chain uses TRBV6-2 or TRBV6-3 with TRBJ1-1; D is perhaps TRBD1 (6 bases). The CDR3 runs to 15 residues. V lost 4 bases to trimming and J lost 4 bases, with 16 bases between them. The V gene's germline CDR1 is MNHEY and CDR2 SVGEGT. In DNA, the CDR3 is TGTGCCAGCAGTTGCCTCCGGGGGGCTAGCACTGAAGCTTTCTTT. Residues: CASSCLRGASTEAFF.

This clonotype has just a few counts. V usage is TRBV20-1 and J usage is TRBJ2-5, with D hard to call. The J call may not be correct, given that the DNA end is closer to TRBJ2-1. The CDR3 is 10 residues long. Germline CDR1 and CDR2: DFQATT and SNEGSKA (reference sequence). The DNA for the CDR3 is TGCAGTGCTAGGGGTGCTGAGCAGTTCTTC. This codes for CSARGAEQFF.

The chain links TRBV15 to TRBJ2-7; D unresolved. Germline loops: CDR1 LNHNV, CDR2 YYDKDF (reference sequence). The CDR3 consists of 15 residues. With 0 bases removed from V and 2 bases from J, the gap between germline ends came to 11 bases. DNA for the CDR3: TGTGCCACCAGCAGAGATCTCTCCAGTACCTACGAGCAGTACTTC. Its protein product is CATSRDLSSTYEQYF.

The J gene is TRBJ2-5, the V gene TRBV10-2; D might be TRBD1 (6 bases). The germline V and J ends were trimmed by 4 bases and 7 bases, with 16 bases remaining between them. This CDR3 comprises 14 residues. Germline V gives CDR1 WSHSY, CDR2 SAAADI. The CDR3 loop reads CASSAGVGSRTQYF. Here the CDR3 DNA reads TGCGCCAGCAGTGCAGGGGTGGGGTCTCGGACCCAGTACTTC.

The rearrangement uses TRBV4-1 and TRBJ2-1; maybe TRBD1 (5 bases). Germline V lookup: CDR1 MGHRA, CDR2 YSYEKL. The CDR3 is made up of 15 amino acids. V was shortened by 1 base and J by 12 bases, with 19 bases between the two germline ends. The CDR3 reads CASSQVGISGSWQFF. CDR3 coding DNA: TGCGCCAGCAGCCAAGTTGGTATTTCAGGGTCTTGGCAGTTCTTC.

This clonotype appeared a few times. V gene TRBV3-1 combines with J gene TRBJ2-7; D is possibly TRBD2 (6 bases). This CDR3 spans 17 amino acids. With 1 base removed from V and 1 base from J, the gap between germline ends came to 17 bases. Germline loops: CDR1 LGHDT, CDR2 YNNKEL (reference sequence). The CDR3 loop reads CASSQVSGVAGSYEQYF. CDR3 DNA: TGTGCCAGCAGCCAAGTAAGTGGAGTGGCGGGATCCTACGAGCAGTACTTC.

The table lists this clonotype with a few counts. The chain links TRBV28 to TRBJ1-1; D call uncertain. The CDR3 extends over 16 amino acids. The germline V gene has CDR1 MDHEN and CDR2 SYDVKM. With 3 bases removed from V and 1 base from J, the gap between germline ends came to 15 bases. Here the CDR3 reads CASSFESGRRNTEAFF. CDR3 nucleotides: TGTGCCAGCAGTTTTGAGTCTGGGAGAAGGAACACTGAAGCTTTCTTT. The full variable domain, its missing parts supplied by reference TRBV28 and TRBJ1-1, is DVKVTQSSRYLVKRTGEKVFLECVQDMDHENMFWYRQDPGLGLRLIYFSYDVKMKEKGDIPEGYSVSREKKERFSLILESASTNQTSMYLCASSFESGRRNTEAFFGQGTRLTVV.

About this clonotype: Sequence at one end of the junction differs from germline and may be a read error. The chain employs TRBV4-3 and TRBJ2-3, with 8 bases lining up with TRBD2. CDR3 length: 14 residues. CDR1 is LGHNA and CDR2 is YSLEER in the germline V gene. CDR3 DNA: TGCGCCAGCAGCCACGGCGGGGGGTCAGATATGCAGTATTTT. Its protein product is CASSHGGGSDMQYF.

J is TRBJ2-7 and V is TRBV5-1; TRBD2 matches at 11 bases. This CDR3 region has 16 residues. Germline CDR1 is SGHRS and CDR2 is YFSETQ. The junction had 11 bases not matched to a gene; V was cut back by 7 bases and J by 2 bases. CDR3 loop: CASAGLAVPKPYEQYF. Written as DNA, the CDR3 is TGCGCCAGCGCGGGACTAGCGGTCCCGAAACCCTACGAGCAGTACTTC.

Concerning this clonotype itself: Germline and junction disagree at one end, which may indicate a read error. The chain recombines TRBV12-3 or TRBV12-4 with TRBJ1-1; D is unclear. CDR3 length equals 11 residues. The CDR3 DNA follows: TGTGCCAGCGGTTTCCACACTGAAGCTTTCTTT. Translation: CASGFHTEAFF.

The chain links TRBV29-1 to TRBJ1-1, with a possible D match to TRBD1 (5 bases). This CDR3 comprises 13 residues. Between the trimmed V and J ends, which lost 0 bases and 5 bases, there was a span of 10 bases. Germline loops: CDR1 SQVTM, CDR2 ANQGSEA. CDR3 sequence reads: CSVEDLDSTEAFF. The DNA of the CDR3 is TGCAGCGTTGAAGATCTTGACAGTACTGAAGCTTTCTTT.

The V and J genes are TRBV4-3 and TRBJ1-6; D gene ambiguous. The germline gives CDR1 LGHNA, CDR2 YSLEER. The CDR3 sequence is 15 residues long. Trimming took off 0 bases at V and 9 bases at J, with 12 bases between the two ends. CDR3 region: CASSQDQNGVSPLHF. Written as DNA, the CDR3 is TGCGCCAGCAGCCAAGATCAGAATGGGGTTTCACCCCTCCACTTT.